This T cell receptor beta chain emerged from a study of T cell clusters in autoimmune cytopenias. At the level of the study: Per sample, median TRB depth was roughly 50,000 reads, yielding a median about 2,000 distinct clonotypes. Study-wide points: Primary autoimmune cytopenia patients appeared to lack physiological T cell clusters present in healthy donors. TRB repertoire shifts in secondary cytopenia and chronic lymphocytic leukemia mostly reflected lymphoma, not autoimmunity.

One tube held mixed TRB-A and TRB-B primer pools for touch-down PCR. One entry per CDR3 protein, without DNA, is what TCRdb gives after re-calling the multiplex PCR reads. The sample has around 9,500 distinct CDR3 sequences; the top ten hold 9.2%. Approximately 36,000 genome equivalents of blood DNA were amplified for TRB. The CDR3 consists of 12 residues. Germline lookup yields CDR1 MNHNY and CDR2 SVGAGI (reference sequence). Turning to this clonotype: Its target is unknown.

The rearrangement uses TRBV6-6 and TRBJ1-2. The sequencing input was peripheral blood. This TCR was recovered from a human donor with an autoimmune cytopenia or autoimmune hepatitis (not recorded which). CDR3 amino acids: CASSSTLGGYTF.